This T cell receptor (beta chain) was obtained from a study of blood T cells in healthy people across ages. Study results and caveats: The CMV status of each donor remained undetermined, and this could have confounded shifts in expanded clonotypes.

A word on this clonotype: Antigen specificity is unknown.

Sample-barcoded 5' priming and a J-beta primer mix drove a second PCR of 7 to 11 cycles. From the 5' RACE reads, TCRdb called clonotypes with MiXCR, one entry per CDR3 protein. Of 800,000 to 1,300,000 distinct CDR3 sequences listed, 20% to 25% are singletons. These data also featured in a second study, about T cells of mothers and their children.

The TCR originated in a girl aged 2 to 10 in good health. The sample comprised blood.

The CDR3 DNA is TGTGCCAGCAGCTTAGAAGTGGACCCTGAAGAGACCCAGTACTTC. As protein: CASSLEVDPEETQYF. The gene calls are TRBV7-9 and TRBJ2-5; D is unresolved. Trimming shortened V by 1 base and J by 3 bases, and 12 bases separated the two germline ends. The CDR3 runs to 15 residues. Looked up from germline, CDR1 is SEHNR and CDR2 is FQNEAQ (reference sequence). The full variable domain, with the rest looked up from reference TRBV7-9 and TRBJ2-5, is DTGVSQNPRHKITKRGQNVTFRCDPISEHNRLYWYRQTLGQGPEFLTYFQNEAQLEKSRLLSDRFSAERPKGSFSTLEIQRTEQGDSAMYLCASSLEVDPEETQYFGPGTRLLVL.